This TCR beta chain was obtained from a study of cytomegalovirus exposure and HLA in healthy donors. Overall study results and limits: According to a later analysis, donors in an Asian-associated ancestry cluster reportedly had fewer N-insertions than the approximately 620-donor mean. In vitro work confirmed that three CMV-associated chains recognize CMV antigens.

In its sample, this clone was seen a few times. Antigen: not known. The CDR3 length is 16 residues. The germline V gene has CDR1 LGHNA and CDR2 YSLEER. Trimming pared 3 bases from V and 3 bases from J, leaving 17 bases between. In the PCR, 60 Vbeta and 13 Jbeta primers were used. Repertoires were generated with immunoSEQ multiplex PCR, while TCRdb's copy carries only in-frame clones and drops some. The top ten hold approximately 13% of the sample, which has over 150,000 clones, roughly 79% seen once. The sample was PBMCs. The J gene is TRBJ1-1, the V gene TRBV4-3, with D hard to call. The sequence came from a woman aged 50 to 60 in good health and CMV-seronegative. Written as DNA, the CDR3 is TGCGCCAGCAGCCATTTCAGGCCCCGGGGTCACACTGAAGCTTTCTTT. Translated, it gives CASSHFRPRGHTEAFF.